This TCR beta chain is drawn from a study of beta chain features in type 1 diabetes. At the level of the study: The examined sorted cells totaled under 120 million across samples.

Per the germline V gene, CDR1 is MNHEY and CDR2 is SMNVEV (reference sequence). Between the trimmed V and J ends, which lost 6 bases and 1 base, there was a span of 12 bases. The CDR3 runs to 14 residues. This clone appeared a few times. What it binds is not known. The study reverse transcribed the entire isolated RNA, so it sequenced expressed TCRB transcripts. The read count averaged approximately 3.3 million across naive, central memory and regulatory T cell samples. Sequenced by immunoSEQ multiplex PCR; TCRdb stores in-frame clones only, minus some. The sample records around 150,000 clones, 7.5% to 9.5% being singletons. On average, the one heparinised blood draw given by each donor was approximately 120 mL. CD45RO/CCR7/CD25/CD127/CD95/CD27 staining was used to isolate CD4+ naive, central memory, regulatory and stem cell-like memory cells by sorting. Regarding the study as a whole: Type 1 diabetes patients showed a moderate but significant shortening of TCRB CDR3s in all four CD4+ subsets.

This TCR was recovered from a woman aged 18-35 years with type 1 diabetes. J is TRBJ1-2 and V is TRBV27, with D possibly TRBD1 on 6 matching bases. Material: central memory CD4+ T cells from blood. The CDR3 DNA is TGTGCCAGCAGCCCGAACAGGGTTAACTATGGCTACACCTTC. Translated, it gives CASSPNRVNYGYTF.